The present T cell receptor (beta chain) was sequenced within a study of technical replicates of blood from a few donors. From germline, CDR1 is SNHLY and CDR2 FYNNEI. V shed 5 bases and J 5 bases; nucleotides not matched to a gene: 4. This CDR3 has 14 residues. Assay: immunoSEQ multiplex PCR; the TCRdb copy retains only in-frame clones and omits some. The repertoire holds about 64,000 clones, approximately 86% seen once, with approximately 4.7% in the top ten. The origin of this receptor is a human donor in good health. Some clones in this sample may be carry-over from other donors' samples. The specimen sequenced was PBMCs. The chain carries TRBV2 and TRBJ2-5; 11 bases map to TRBD1. The CDR3 here is CASSRDRGLETQYF. The CDR3 region has the DNA TGTGCCAGCAGTCGGGACAGGGGGTTGGAGACCCAGTACTTC.